The T cell receptor beta chain described here comes from a study of monozygotic twins with inflammatory bowel disease. Total RNA amounting to about 3,600 ng went into each TCR library. Reprocessing the 5' RACE reads, TCRdb reports a single entry for every CDR3 protein and omits DNA. This table lists roughly 120,000 distinct CDR3 sequences. The germline gives CDR1 SNHLY, CDR2 FYNNEI. This CDR3 is 15 amino acids long. This TCR was recovered from a human donor with ulcerative colitis or Crohn's disease, or a healthy co-twin of an affected twin (not recorded which). Sequenced material: blood. The chain employs TRBV2 and TRBJ1-4. The CDR3 reads CASSEALATNEKLFF. The variable domain in full, with the rest retrieved from reference TRBV2 and TRBJ1-4, is EPEVTQTPSHQVTQMGQEVILRCVPISNHLYFYWYRQILGQKVEFLVSFYNNEISEKSEIFDDQFSVERPDGSNFTLKIRSTKLEDSAMYFCASSEALATNEKLFFGSGTQLSVL.